The source of this T cell receptor (beta chain) is a study of blood T cell repertoires in COVID-19. Study information: The samples span acute and convalescent COVID-19 from the United States, Italy and Spain. T cells, B-cell-depleted T cells, or PBMCs supplied cDNA or gDNA.

Authors' processing steps: The authors estimated nucleated cell counts from reference gene primer amplification. Measured with immunoSEQ multiplex PCR; TCRdb has only the in-frame clones, and not every one. V and J calls and clone size are given by that table; D and trimming were obtained from the DNA. The profile shows some 130,000 clones, 88% of them singletons. The germline CDR1 and CDR2 sequences are SGHNT and YYREEE (reference sequence). The CDR3 runs to 14 residues. The ends were cut back, 0 bases at V and 7 bases at J, with 11 bases in the middle. What was sequenced was peripheral blood. The chain links TRBV5-4 to TRBJ2-4; possible D gene TRBD2, 5 bases. This TCR was sampled from a man over 45 with acute or convalescent COVID-19. The CDR3 region has the DNA TGTGCCAGCAGCTTGGTTCCCGGGGAGAACATTCAGTACTTC. This codes for CASSLVPGENIQYF.